This note documents a single T cell receptor beta chain sequence. Its antigen remains unidentified. This record comes from a study of cytomegalovirus exposure and HLA in healthy donors. Study results and caveats: Cytomegalovirus-associated TCR beta chains were listed, numbering roughly 150.

PCR was performed using 60 Vbeta and 13 Jbeta primers. The assay was immunoSEQ multiplex PCR, and TCRdb's table has in-frame clones only and misses some. This repertoire shows 100,000 to 150,000 clones, 75% to 85% found once; its top ten account for about 1.1%. Healthy bone marrow donors made up the donors. The ends lost 2 bases at V and 7 bases at J; junction bases unmatched: 12. The CDR3 extends over 16 amino acids. Germline-derived CDR1 and CDR2 are MNHEY and SVGAGI. The source of this sequence is a male donor in good health and CMV-seronegative. Sequencing was performed on PBMCs. The chain links TRBV6-5 to TRBJ1-2; 8 bases are shared with TRBD1. The CDR3 DNA reads TGTGCCAGCAGTTACCGGGGGACAGGACCATCGGGTGGCTACACCTTC. Its protein product is CASSYRGTGPSGGYTF.